This T cell receptor beta chain was recovered during a study of T cell responses to AZD1222 COVID-19 vaccine. Study-wide results and caveats: Within unmutated variant regions lay the reported targets of nearly half of spike-specific TCRs. Clonal diversity may have been underestimated in mostly white British donors.

The protocol was immunoSEQ multiplex PCR, while the TCRdb copy is restricted to in-frame clones and leaves out a portion. The table shows around 80,000 clones, with approximately 92% occurring only once. Pooled together were second doses at about 4 or about 12 weeks. Per the germline V gene, CDR1 is LGHNA and CDR2 is YSLEER. The germline V and J ends were trimmed by 3 bases and 1 base, with 9 bases remaining between them. This CDR3 comprises 14 residues. This clone has a handful of counts. Its antigen is undetermined. The rearrangement links TRBV4-3 to TRBJ1-1; D possibly corresponds to TRBD1 (5 bases). The source is an adult who received the AZD1222 COVID-19 vaccine. The sample in question was peripheral blood, obtained 28 days after the second AZD1222 dose. The CDR3: CASSQDQGNTEAFF. For the CDR3, the DNA is TGCGCCAGCAGCCAGGATCAGGGGAACACTGAAGCTTTCTTT.